A single sample is the source of the 14 T cell receptor beta chains below, sequenced in a study of blood T cell repertoires in COVID-19. Produced via immunoSEQ multiplex PCR; TCRdb's table is partial and in-frame only. The sample has some 110,000 clones; around 80% are singletons. The sequenced sample was peripheral blood. The receptors were gathered from a man in his 70s with acute or convalescent COVID-19.

This rearrangement joins TRBV7-2 to TRBJ1-4; possible D gene TRBD1, 5 bases. The germline V gene has CDR1 SGHTA and CDR2 FQGNSA. The CDR3 consists of 13 residues. Trimming left V 6 bases short and J 11 bases short, with 16 bases between. The DNA for the CDR3 is TGTGCCAGCAGGTTGGGAAGGGAGGGGAAACTGTTTTTT. This gives the protein CASRLGREGKLFF.

By share, this clone ranks as medium-sized. This same CDR3 is encoded by further DNA sequences in the sample. This chain links TRBV30 with TRBJ1-1, with D tentatively TRBD1 (6 bases). The CDR3 has 14 amino acids. Germline lookup yields CDR1 GTSNPN and CDR2 SVGIG (reference sequence). V dropped 3 bases and J dropped 0 bases, with 11 bases sitting between them. Here the CDR3 reads CAWSLGQVNTEAFF. CDR3 in DNA: TGTGCCTGGAGCCTGGGACAAGTGAACACTGAAGCTTTCTTT.

This clone was seen at least ten times. The chain employs TRBV4-2 and TRBJ2-3; TRBD2 matches at 10 bases. The CDR3 totals 17 residues. CDR1 is LGHNA and CDR2 is YNFKEQ in the germline V gene. J lost 6 bases, V lost 0 bases, and 9 bases had no gene match. In DNA form, the CDR3 reads TGTGCCAGCAGCCAAGATAAGCTAGCGGGAGACGTGGATACGCAGTATTTT. Its protein is CASSQDKLAGDVDTQYF.

As DNA, the CDR3 is TGTGCCAGCAGTGGGGACAGGTGGATTGGTGGAAACACCATATATTTT. Residues: CASSGDRWIGGNTIYF. The chain has TRBV28 and TRBJ1-3, with 8 bases identical to TRBD1. V was pared by 5 bases and J by 3 bases, with 9 bases of the junction left unmatched. In germline, CDR1 is MDHEN, CDR2 SYDVKM. The CDR3 is 16 amino acids.

The chain uses TRBV4-2 and TRBJ2-7; a possible D gene is TRBD2 (5 bases). This CDR3 is 15 amino acids long. V lost 0 bases to trimming and J lost 3 bases, with 12 bases between them. Germline assignment: CDR1 LGHNA and CDR2 YNFKEQ. The CDR3 sequence is CASSQDPDWSYEQYF. For the CDR3, the DNA is TGTGCCAGCAGCCAAGATCCGGACTGGAGCTACGAGCAGTACTTC.

The chain employs TRBV5-1 and TRBJ1-6; 10 positions match TRBD1. The germline gives CDR1 SGHRS, CDR2 YFSETQ. Trimming at V came to 0 bases and at J to 3 bases, leaving 6 bases not matched to a gene. The CDR3 contains 18 residues. The CDR3 loop reads CASSLGQGAPIYNSPLHF. The DNA for the CDR3 is TGCGCCAGCAGCTTGGGACAGGGGGCTCCGATCTATAATTCACCCCTCCACTTT.

The rearrangement joins TRBV9 to TRBJ1-3; no definite D call. Germline V CDR1 and CDR2: SGDLS, YYNGEE. There are 15 residues in the CDR3. The germline V and J ends were trimmed by 0 bases and 2 bases, with 9 bases remaining between them. CDR3 protein: CASSVEGDTGNTIYF. The CDR3 DNA is TGTGCCAGCAGCGTAGAGGGAGATACTGGAAACACCATATATTTT.

The J gene is TRBJ2-1, the V gene TRBV7-3; TRBD2 is a possible D gene (6 bases). The ends were cut back, 0 bases at V and 5 bases at J, with 11 bases in the middle. Germline V gives CDR1 SGHTA, CDR2 FQGTGA. CDR3 length: 15 residues. CDR3 loop: CASSLTSGHDNEQFF. CDR3 DNA: TGTGCCAGCAGCTTAACAAGCGGGCACGACAATGAGCAGTTCTTC.

This clone has a single count. The chain uses TRBV12-5 and TRBJ1-5; D gene uncertain. Trimming removed 6 bases from V and 5 bases from J, with 11 bases in between. Germline CDR1 is LGHNT and CDR2 is FRNRAP. The CDR3 is 13 residues long. The CDR3 here is CASGLREDQPQHF. The CDR3, as DNA: TGTGCTAGTGGGCTCCGGGAGGATCAGCCCCAGCATTTT.

The chain recombines TRBV6-5 with TRBJ1-2; 7 bases are shared with TRBD1. V gave up 2 bases and J gave up 5 bases; unmatched junction bases: 5. The CDR3 sequence is 14 residues long. Germline CDR1 is MNHEY and CDR2 is SVGAGI. The CDR3 spells CASSYKDRAYGYTF. CDR3 nucleotide sequence: TGTGCCAGCAGTTACAAAGACAGGGCTTATGGCTACACCTTC.

The V call is TRBV6-5, the J call TRBJ2-3, with D perhaps matching TRBD1 (5 bases). V was pared by 6 bases and J by 4 bases, with 11 bases between. CDR3 length: 13 amino acids. Germline lookup yields CDR1 MNHEY and CDR2 SVGAGI. DNA of the CDR3: TGTGCCAGCAGCCGGCAGGGCGCAGATACGCAGTATTTT. It codes for CASSRQGADTQYF.

The V gene is TRBV6-4, the J gene TRBJ2-1; possible D gene TRBD1, 6 bases. The CDR3 runs 15 residues. The V and J ends lost 0 bases and 2 bases respectively, with 8 bases between them. Germline CDR1 and CDR2: MRHNA and SNTAGT. The CDR3 nucleotides read TGTGCCAGCAGTGACTCGAGGGACACCTACAATGAGCAGTTCTTC. It yields the protein CASSDSRDTYNEQFF.

The gene calls are TRBV6-5 and TRBJ2-1, with 7 bases lining up with TRBD1. After removal of 5 bases from V and 9 bases from J, the junction contained 10 bases not matched to a gene. Per germline, CDR1 MNHEY and CDR2 SVGAGI. This CDR3 contains 14 residues. The CDR3 spells CASSRGQGVPEQFF. The CDR3, as DNA: TGTGCCAGCAGTCGAGGGCAGGGGGTACCTGAGCAGTTCTTC.

This chain joins TRBV6-5 and TRBJ1-1, with 9 bases fitting TRBD1. Trimming took 6 bases from V and 1 from J; bases not matched to a gene: 6. Germline lookup yields CDR1 MNHEY and CDR2 SVGAGI. The CDR3 covers 15 residues. CDR3 amino acids: CASSQQGAGNTEAFF. The CDR3 region has the DNA TGTGCCAGCAGCCAACAGGGGGCGGGGAACACTGAAGCTTTCTTT.